This T cell receptor beta chain is drawn from a study of blood T cell repertoires in COVID-19. Methods used by the authors: Estimation of nucleated cell counts relied on the amplification of reference gene primers. Using immunoSEQ multiplex PCR, the repertoire was profiled, and TCRdb retains in-frame clones only, with some absent. The V and J calls and clone size come from that table; D and trimming were worked out from the DNA. The sample shows around 300,000 clones, almost 90% of them seen only once. Between the trimmed V and J ends, which lost 2 bases and 7 bases, there was a span of 17 bases. The CDR3 runs 15 residues. CDR1 KGHSY and CDR2 FQNENV come from the germline V gene. Seattle patients were enrolled during active infection and followed longitudinally.

The clonotype originates from a woman aged 25 to 45 with COVID-19, enrolled during active disease. The chain recombines TRBV16 with TRBJ1-1, with TRBD1 as a possible D gene (5 bases). Source material: peripheral blood. CDR3 in DNA: TGTGCCAGCAGCCAAAACTCCCCCCCCGACAGTGAAGCTTTCTTT. It yields the protein CASSQNSPPDSEAFF. The entire variable domain, with the rest obtained from reference TRBV16 and TRBJ1-1, is as follows: GEEVAQTPKHLVRGEGQKAKLYCAPIKGHSYVFWYQQVLKNEFKFLISFQNENVFDETGMPKERFSAKCLPNSPCSLEIQATKLEDSAVYFCASSQNSPPDSEAFFGQGTRLTVV.